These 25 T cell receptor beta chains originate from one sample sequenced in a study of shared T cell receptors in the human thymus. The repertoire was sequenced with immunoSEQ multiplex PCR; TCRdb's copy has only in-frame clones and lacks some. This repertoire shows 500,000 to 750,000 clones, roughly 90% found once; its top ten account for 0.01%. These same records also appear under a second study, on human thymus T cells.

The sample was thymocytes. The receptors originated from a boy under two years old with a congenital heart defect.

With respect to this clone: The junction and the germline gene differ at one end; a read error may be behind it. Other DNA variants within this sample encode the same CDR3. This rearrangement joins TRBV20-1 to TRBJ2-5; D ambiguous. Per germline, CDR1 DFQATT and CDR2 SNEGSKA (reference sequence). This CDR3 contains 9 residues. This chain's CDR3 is CSARETQYF. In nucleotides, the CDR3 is TGCAGTGCTCGAGAGACCCAGTACTTC.

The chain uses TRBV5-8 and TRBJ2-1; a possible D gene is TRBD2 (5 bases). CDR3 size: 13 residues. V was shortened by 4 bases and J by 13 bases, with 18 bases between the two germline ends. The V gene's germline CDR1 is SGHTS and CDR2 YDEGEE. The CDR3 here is CASSDPGILDQFF. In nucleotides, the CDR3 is TGTGCCAGCAGCGATCCCGGGATTCTTGATCAGTTCTTC.

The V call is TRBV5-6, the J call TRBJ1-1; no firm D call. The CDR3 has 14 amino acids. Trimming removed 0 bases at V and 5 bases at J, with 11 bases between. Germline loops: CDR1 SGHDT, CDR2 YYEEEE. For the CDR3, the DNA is TGTGCCAGCAGCTTGGTCGGGGTAGGAACTGAAGCTTTCTTT. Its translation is CASSLVGVGTEAFF.

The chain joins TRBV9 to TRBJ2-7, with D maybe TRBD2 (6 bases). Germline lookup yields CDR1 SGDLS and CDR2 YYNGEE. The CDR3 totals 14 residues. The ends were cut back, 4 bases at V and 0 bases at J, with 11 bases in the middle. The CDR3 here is CASSPRLVSYEQYF. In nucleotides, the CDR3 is TGTGCCAGCAGCCCCCGACTAGTCTCCTACGAGCAGTACTTC.

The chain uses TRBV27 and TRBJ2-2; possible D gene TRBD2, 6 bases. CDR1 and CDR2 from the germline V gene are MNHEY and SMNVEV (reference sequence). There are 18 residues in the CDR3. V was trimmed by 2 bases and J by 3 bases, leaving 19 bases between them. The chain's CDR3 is CASSLTPGLPIDTGELFF. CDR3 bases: TGTGCCAGCAGTTTAACTCCCGGACTACCTATAGACACCGGGGAGCTGTTTTTT.

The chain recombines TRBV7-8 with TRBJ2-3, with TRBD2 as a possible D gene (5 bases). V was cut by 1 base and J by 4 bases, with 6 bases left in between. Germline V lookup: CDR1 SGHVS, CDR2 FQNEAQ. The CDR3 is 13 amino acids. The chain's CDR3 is CASSLVGADTQYF. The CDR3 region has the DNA TGTGCCAGCAGCTTAGTGGGAGCAGATACGCAGTATTTT.

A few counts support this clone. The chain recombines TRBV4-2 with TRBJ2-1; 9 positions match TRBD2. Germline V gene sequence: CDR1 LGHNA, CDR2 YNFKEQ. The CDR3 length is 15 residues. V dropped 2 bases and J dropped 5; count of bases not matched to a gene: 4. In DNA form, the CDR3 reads TGTGCCAGCAGCCAATTAGCGGGAGTTAACAATGAGCAGTTCTTC. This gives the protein CASSQLAGVNNEQFF.

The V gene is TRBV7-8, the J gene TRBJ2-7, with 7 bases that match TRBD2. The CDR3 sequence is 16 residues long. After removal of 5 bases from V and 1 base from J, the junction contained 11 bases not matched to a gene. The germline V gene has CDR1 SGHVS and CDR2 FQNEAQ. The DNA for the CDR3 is TGTGCCAGCAGCCCACGAAAACGGACTAGTTCCTACGAGCAGTACTTC. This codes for CASSPRKRTSSYEQYF.

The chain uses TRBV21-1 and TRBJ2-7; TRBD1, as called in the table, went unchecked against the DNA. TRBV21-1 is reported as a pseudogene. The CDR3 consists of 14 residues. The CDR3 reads CARKALTGDYEQYF. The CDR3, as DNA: TGTGCCAGAAAAGCACTAACAGGAGATTACGAGCAGTACTTC.

The CDR3 sequence: CASSPPPDTGGDEQYF. Written as DNA, the CDR3 is TGCGCCAGCAGTCCTCCCCCCGACACGGGAGGCGACGAGCAGTACTTC. V is TRBV23-1 and J is TRBJ2-7; 7 bases are shared with TRBD2. TRBV23-1 is placed among ORFs of uncertain function. With V trimmed by 4 bases and J by 5 bases, 14 bases remained unmatched. CDR3 length: 16 residues.

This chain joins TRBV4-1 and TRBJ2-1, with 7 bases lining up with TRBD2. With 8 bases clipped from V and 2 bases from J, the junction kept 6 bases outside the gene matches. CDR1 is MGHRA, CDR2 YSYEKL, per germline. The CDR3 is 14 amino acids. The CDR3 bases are TGCGCCAGCTCCAAGACTAGCCCCTACAATGAGCAGTTCTTC. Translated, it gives CASSKTSPYNEQFF.

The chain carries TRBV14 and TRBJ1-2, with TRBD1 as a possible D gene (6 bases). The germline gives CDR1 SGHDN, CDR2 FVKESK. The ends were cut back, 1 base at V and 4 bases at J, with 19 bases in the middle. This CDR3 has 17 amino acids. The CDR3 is CASSQVPGGPPCYGYTF. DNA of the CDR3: TGTGCCAGCAGCCAAGTACCGGGGGGGCCCCCCTGCTATGGCTACACCTTC.

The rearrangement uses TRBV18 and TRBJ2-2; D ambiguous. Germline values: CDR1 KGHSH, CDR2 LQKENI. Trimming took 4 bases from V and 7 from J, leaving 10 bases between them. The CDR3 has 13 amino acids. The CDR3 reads CASSRFSGGELFF. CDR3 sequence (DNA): TGTGCCAGCTCACGTTTCAGTGGCGGGGAGCTGTTTTTT.

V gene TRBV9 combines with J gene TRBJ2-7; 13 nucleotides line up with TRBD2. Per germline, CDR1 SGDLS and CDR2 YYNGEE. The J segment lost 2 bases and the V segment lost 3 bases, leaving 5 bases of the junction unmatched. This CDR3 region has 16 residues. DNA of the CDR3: TGTGCCAGCAGCGCAGCCGGGACTAGCGGGACCTACGAGCAGTACTTC. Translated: CASSAAGTSGTYEQYF. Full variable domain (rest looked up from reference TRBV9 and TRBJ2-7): DSGVTQTPKHLITATGQRVTLRCSPRSGDLSVYWYQQSLDQGLQFLIQYYNGEERAKGNILERFSAQQFPDLHSELNLSSLELGDSALYFCASSAAGTSGTYEQYFGPGTRLTVT.

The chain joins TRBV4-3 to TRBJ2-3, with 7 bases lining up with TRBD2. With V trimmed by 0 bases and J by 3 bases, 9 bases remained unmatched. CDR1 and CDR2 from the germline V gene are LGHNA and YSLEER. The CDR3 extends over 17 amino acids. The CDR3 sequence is CASSQDLNGRRTDTQYF. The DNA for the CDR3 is TGCGCCAGCAGCCAAGATCTCAACGGGAGGAGGACAGATACGCAGTATTTT.

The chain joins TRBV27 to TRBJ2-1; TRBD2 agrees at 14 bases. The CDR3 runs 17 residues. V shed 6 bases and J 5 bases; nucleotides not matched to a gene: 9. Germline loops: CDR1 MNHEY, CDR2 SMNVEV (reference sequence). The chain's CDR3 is CASSPTSGRAIDNEQFF. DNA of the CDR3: TGTGCCAGCAGCCCGACTAGCGGGAGGGCCATAGACAATGAGCAGTTCTTC.

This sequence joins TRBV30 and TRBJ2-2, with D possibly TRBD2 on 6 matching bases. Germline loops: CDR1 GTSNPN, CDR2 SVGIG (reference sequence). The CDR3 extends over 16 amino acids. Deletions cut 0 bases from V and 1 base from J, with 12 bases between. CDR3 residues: CAWSVSWRGNTGELFF. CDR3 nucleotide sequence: TGTGCCTGGAGTGTCTCTTGGAGGGGGAACACCGGGGAGCTGTTTTTT. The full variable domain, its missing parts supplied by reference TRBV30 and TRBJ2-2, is SQTIHQWPATLVQPVGSPLSLECTVEGTSNPNLYWYRQAAGRGLQLLFYSVGIGQISSEVPQNLSASRPQDRQFILSSKKLLLSDSGFYLCAWSVSWRGNTGELFFGEGSRLTVL.

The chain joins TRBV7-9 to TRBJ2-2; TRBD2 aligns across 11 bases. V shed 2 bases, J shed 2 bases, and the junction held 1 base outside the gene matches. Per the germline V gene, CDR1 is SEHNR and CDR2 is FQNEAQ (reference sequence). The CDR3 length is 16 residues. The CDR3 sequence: CASSLRLAGNTGELFF. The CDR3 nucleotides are TGTGCCAGCAGCTTACGACTAGCGGGAAACACCGGGGAGCTGTTTTTT.

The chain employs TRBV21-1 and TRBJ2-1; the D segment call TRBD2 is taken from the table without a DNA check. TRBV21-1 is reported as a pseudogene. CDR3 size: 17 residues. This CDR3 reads CASSKLEREGPYNEQFF. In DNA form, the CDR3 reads TGTGCCAGCAGCAAGTTAGAGCGGGAGGGCCCCTACAATGAGCAGTTCTTC.

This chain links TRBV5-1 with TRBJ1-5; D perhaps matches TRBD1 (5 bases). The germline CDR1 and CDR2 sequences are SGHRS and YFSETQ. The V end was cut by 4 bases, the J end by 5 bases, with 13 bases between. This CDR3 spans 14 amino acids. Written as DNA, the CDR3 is TGCGCCAGCAGCCTGGGGGGGAGGGATCAGCCCCAGCATTTT. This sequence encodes CASSLGGRDQPQHF.

The CDR3 DNA sequence: TGTGCCAGCAGTTTGGTAGCGGGGAACACAGATACGCAGTATTTT. This encodes CASSLVAGNTDTQYF. V and J are TRBV28 and TRBJ2-3; 8 bases fit TRBD2. This CDR3 has 15 amino acids. Germline V gene data show CDR1 as MDHEN and CDR2 as SYDVKM. V lost 3 bases, J lost 2 bases, and 4 bases stayed unmatched.

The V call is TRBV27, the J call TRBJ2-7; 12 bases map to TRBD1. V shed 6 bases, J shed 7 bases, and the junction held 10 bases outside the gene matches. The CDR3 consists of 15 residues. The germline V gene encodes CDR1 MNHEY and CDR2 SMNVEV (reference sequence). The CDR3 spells CASSRPGQGAREQYF. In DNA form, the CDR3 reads TGTGCCAGCAGCCGACCGGGACAGGGGGCGCGAGAGCAGTACTTC.

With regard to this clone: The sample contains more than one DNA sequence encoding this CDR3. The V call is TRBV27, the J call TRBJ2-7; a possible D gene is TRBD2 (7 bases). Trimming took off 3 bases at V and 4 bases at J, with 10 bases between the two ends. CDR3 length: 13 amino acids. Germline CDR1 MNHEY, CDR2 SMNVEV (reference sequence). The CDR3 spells CASSLAGAYEQYF. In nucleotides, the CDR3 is TGTGCCAGCAGTTTGGCGGGGGCGTACGAGCAGTACTTC.

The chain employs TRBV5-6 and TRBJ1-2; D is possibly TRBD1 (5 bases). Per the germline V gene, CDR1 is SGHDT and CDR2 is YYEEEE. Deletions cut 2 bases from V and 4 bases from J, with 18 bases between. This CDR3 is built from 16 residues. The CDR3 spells CASSFWVGRECYGYTF. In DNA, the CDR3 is TGTGCCAGCAGCTTTTGGGTTGGCAGGGAATGCTATGGCTACACCTTC.

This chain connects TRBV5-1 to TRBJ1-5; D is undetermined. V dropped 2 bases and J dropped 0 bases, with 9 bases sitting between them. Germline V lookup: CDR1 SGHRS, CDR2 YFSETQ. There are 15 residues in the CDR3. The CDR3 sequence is CASSFEGHSNQPQHF. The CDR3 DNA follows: TGCGCCAGCAGCTTTGAGGGCCATAGCAATCAGCCCCAGCATTTT.